Given below is one T cell receptor (beta chain) in context. Its antigen is as yet unknown. A second about 7 to 12 cycle PCR used barcoded and J-beta primers. TCRdb called the 5' RACE reads again in MiXCR, with one record for every CDR3 protein. Of 1.6 million or so distinct CDR3 sequences detected, 30% to 40% appear once; the ten largest clones hold approximately 10%. These data come from a study of blood T cells in healthy people across ages. Across the study: Template switching captured about one barcoded beta molecule per two T cells. Study-level results: The study regarded diversity estimates from one million T cells as underestimates.

The CDR3 has 12 residues. CDR1 MGHDK and CDR2 SYGVNS come from the germline V gene. With 11 bases removed from V and 2 bases from J, the gap between germline ends came to 12 bases. The V call is TRBV25-1, the J call TRBJ2-5; D could derive from TRBD1 or TRBD2 (5 bases each). Material: blood. The clonotype was recovered from a woman younger than 45 in good health. CDR3 sequence reads: CAEGRSQETQYF. CDR3 DNA sequence: TGTGCCGAGGGACGCTCACAAGAGACCCAGTACTTC.